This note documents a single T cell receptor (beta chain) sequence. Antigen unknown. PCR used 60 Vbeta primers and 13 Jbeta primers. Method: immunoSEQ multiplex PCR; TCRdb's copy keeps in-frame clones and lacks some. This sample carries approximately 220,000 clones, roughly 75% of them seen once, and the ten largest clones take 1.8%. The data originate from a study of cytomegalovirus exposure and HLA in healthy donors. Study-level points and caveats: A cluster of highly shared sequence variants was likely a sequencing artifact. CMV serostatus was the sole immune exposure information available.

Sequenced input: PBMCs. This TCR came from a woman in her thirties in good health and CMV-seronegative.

The CDR3 DNA reads as TGTGCCAGCAGTTACCAGGGGGTATTAGTTTACGAGCAGTACTTC. This translates into CASSYQGVLVYEQYF. The chain links TRBV27 to TRBJ2-7; 7 bases map to TRBD1. The germline V gene encodes CDR1 MNHEY and CDR2 SMNVEV (reference sequence). V dropped 4 bases and J dropped 4; count of bases not matched to a gene: 10. CDR3 size: 15 residues.